Listed below are T cell receptor beta chains from one sample, sequenced in a study of T cell responses to AZD1222 COVID-19 vaccine. Some clones are missing from TCRdb's copy, which holds only in-frame ones; the method was immunoSEQ multiplex PCR. In the table there are nearly 110,000 clones, 70% to 90% of which are singletons. The source material was peripheral blood, sampled 28 days after the second AZD1222 dose. The receptors here all came from an adult who received the AZD1222 COVID-19 vaccine. Each CDR3 is given with its conserved first and last residue. The D gene is left open where the match is weak. Clone size is given for some rows only: seen once, a few or many times, or a class if the clone is expanded.

TRBV7-9,-,TRBJ2-3,once,CASSLEWAVGSTDTQYF,TGTGCCAGCAGCTTAGAGTGGGCCGTGGGGTCCACAGATACGCAGTATTTT
TRBV6-5,-,TRBJ1-1,-,CASSYSENTEAFF,TGTGCCAGCAGTTACTCGGAGAACACTGAAGCTTTCTTT
TRBV11-3,-,TRBJ2-1,-,CASSSSFNEQFF,TGTGCCAGCAGCTCGTCGTTCAATGAGCAGTTCTTC
TRBV12-3/TRBV12-4,TRBD1,TRBJ2-7,-,CASRPQGAPGQYF,TGTGCCAGCAGACCGCAGGGGGCGCCAGGGCAGTACTTC
TRBV5-4,TRBD1,TRBJ2-5,-,CASSLLRDRDKETQYF,TGTGCCAGCAGCCTCCTTCGGGACAGGGACAAGGAGACCCAGTACTTC
TRBV19,-,TRBJ2-7,-,CASSTRTGGEYF,TGTGCCAGTAGTACTAGGACCGGAGGAGAGTACTTC
TRBV27,TRBD2,TRBJ2-7,-,CASSQGLAGGPEYF,TGTGCCAGCAGTCAAGGACTAGCGGGGGGGCCGGAGTACTTC
TRBV18,-,TRBJ1-5,-,CASSPGGSQPQHF,TGTGCCAGCTCACCGGGCGGCAGTCAGCCCCAGCATTTT
TRBV28,TRBD1,TRBJ1-2,-,CASGGQGYGYTF,TGTGCCAGCGGGGGACAGGGATATGGCTACACCTTC
TRBV18,-,TRBJ1-1,-,CASSPPSVNTEAFF,TGTGCCAGCTCACCACCGTCGGTGAACACTGAAGCTTTCTTT
TRBV7-3,TRBD2,TRBJ2-2,once,CASSLSGGSNTGELFF,TGTGCCAGCAGCTTAAGCGGGGGGTCGAACACCGGGGAGCTGTTTTTT